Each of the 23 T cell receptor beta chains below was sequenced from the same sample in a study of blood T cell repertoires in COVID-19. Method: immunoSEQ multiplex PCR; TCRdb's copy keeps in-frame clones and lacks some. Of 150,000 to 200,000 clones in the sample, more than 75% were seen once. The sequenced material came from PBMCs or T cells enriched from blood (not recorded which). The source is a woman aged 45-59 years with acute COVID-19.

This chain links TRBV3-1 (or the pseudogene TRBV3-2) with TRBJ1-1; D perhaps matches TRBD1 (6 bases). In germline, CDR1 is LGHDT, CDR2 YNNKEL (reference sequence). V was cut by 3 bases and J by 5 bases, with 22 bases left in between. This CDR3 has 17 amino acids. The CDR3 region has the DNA TGTGCCAGCAGCCATCACAGGGAAATATTTGAGCGGACTGAAGCTTTCTTT. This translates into CASSHHREIFERTEAFF.

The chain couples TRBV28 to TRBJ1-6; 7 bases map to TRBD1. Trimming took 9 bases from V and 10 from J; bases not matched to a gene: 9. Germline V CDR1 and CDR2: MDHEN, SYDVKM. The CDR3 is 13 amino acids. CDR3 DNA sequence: TGTGCCAGTGCTCCAGGGGGGAGATCACCCCTCCACTTT. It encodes CASAPGGRSPLHF.

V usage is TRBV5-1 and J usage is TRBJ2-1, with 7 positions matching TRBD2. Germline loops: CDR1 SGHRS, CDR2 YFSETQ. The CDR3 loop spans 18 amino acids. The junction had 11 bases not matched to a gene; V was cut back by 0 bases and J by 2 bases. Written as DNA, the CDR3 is TGCGCCAGCAGCTTGGCCGGAGCGGGACTAAGAACCTACAATGAGCAGTTCTTC. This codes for CASSLAGAGLRTYNEQFF.

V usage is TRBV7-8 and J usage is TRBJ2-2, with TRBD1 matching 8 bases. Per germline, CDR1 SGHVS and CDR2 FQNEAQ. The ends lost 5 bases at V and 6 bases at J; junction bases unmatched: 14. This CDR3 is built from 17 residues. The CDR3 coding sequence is TGTGCCAGCAGCACATCACCGACAGGGGAGAAGGCCGGGGAGCTGTTTTTT. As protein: CASSTSPTGEKAGELFF. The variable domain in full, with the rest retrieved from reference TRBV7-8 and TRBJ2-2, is GAGVSQSPRYKVAKRGQDVALRCDPISGHVSLFWYQQALGQGPEFLTYFQNEAQLDKSGLPSDRFFAERPEGSVSTLKIQRTQQEDSAVYLCASSTSPTGEKAGELFFGEGSRLTVL.

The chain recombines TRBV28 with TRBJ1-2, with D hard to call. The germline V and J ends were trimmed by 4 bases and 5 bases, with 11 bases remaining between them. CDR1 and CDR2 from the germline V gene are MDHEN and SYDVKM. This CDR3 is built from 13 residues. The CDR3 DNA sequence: TGTGCCAGCAGTTCCAGACTAGCATATGGCTACACCTTC. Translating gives CASSSRLAYGYTF.

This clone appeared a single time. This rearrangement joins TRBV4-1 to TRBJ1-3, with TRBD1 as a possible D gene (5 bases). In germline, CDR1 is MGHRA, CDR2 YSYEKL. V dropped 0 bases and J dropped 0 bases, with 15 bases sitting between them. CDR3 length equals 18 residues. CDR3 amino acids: CASSQDTARGYSGNTIYF. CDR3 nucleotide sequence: TGCGCCAGCAGCCAAGATACGGCTCGGGGGTACTCTGGAAACACCATATATTTT.

CDR3 nucleotide sequence: TGTGCCAGCAGCGTGACAGGTTATCAGCCCCAGCATTTT. Its protein product is CASSVTGYQPQHF. This chain connects TRBV6-5 to TRBJ1-5; D may be TRBD1 (6 bases). CDR1 and CDR2 (germline): MNHEY, SVGAGI. V lost 6 bases and J 5 bases, leaving 11 bases between the germline ends. CDR3 size: 13 residues.

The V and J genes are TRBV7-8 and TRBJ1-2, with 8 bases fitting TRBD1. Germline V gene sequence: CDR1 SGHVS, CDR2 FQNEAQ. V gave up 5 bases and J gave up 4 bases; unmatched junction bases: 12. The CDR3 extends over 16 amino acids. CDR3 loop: CASSPRRPTGAYGYTF. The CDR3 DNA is TGTGCCAGCAGCCCGCGCCGCCCGACAGGGGCCTATGGCTACACCTTC.

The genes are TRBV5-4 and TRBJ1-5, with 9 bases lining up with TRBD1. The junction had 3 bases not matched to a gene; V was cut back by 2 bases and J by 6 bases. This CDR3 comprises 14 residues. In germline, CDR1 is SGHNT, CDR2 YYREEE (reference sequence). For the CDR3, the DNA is TGTGCCAGCAGCTTACAGGGGGCCACTCAGCCCCAGCATTTT. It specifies CASSLQGATQPQHF.

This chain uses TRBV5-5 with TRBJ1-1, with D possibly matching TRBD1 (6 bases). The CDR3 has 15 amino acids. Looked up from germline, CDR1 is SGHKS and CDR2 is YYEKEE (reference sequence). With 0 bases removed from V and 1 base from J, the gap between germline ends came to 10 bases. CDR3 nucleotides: TGTGCCAGCAGCTTGGATTGGGGGCGGAACACTGAAGCTTTCTTT. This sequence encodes CASSLDWGRNTEAFF.

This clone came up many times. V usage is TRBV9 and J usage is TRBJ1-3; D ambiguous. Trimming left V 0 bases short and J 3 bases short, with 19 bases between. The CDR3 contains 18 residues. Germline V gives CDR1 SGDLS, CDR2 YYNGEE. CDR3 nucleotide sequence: TGTGCCAGCAGCGTAGAGGCGGTCCCGGGGAATATTGGAAACACCATATATTTT. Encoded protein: CASSVEAVPGNIGNTIYF.

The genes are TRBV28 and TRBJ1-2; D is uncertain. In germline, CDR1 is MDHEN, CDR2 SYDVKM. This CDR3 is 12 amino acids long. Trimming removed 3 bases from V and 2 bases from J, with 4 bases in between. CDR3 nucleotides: TGTGCCAGCAGTTTCGTAAACTATGGCTACACCTTC. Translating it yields CASSFVNYGYTF.

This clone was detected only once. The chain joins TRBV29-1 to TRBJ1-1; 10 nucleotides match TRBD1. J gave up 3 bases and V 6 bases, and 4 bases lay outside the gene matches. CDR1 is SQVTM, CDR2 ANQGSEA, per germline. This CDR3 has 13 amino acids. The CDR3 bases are TGCAGCGTGACAGGGGGCGTCGACACTGAAGCTTTCTTT. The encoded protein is CSVTGGVDTEAFF.

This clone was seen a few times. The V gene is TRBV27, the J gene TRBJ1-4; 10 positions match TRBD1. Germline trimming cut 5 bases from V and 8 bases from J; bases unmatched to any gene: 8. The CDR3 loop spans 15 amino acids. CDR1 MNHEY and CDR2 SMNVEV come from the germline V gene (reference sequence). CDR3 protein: CASSPLGTGEEKLFF. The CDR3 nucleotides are TGTGCCAGCAGTCCGCTAGGGACAGGGGAGGAAAAACTGTTTTTT.

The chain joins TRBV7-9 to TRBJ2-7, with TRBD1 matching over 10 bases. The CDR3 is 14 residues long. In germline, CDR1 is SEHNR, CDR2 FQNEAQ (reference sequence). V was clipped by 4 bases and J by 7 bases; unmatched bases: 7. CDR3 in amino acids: CASSSTGGSGEQYV. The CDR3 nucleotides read TGTGCCAGCAGCTCGACAGGGGGCTCAGGGGAGCAGTACGTC.

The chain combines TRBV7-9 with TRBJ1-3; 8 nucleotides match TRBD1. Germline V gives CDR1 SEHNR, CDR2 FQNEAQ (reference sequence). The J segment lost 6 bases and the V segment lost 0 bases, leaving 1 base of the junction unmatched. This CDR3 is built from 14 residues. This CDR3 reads CASSLADRVNTIYF. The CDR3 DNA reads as TGTGCCAGCAGCTTAGCGGACAGGGTAAACACCATATATTTT.

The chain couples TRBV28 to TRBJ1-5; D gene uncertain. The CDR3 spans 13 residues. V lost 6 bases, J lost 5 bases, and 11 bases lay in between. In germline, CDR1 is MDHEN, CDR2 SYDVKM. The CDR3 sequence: CASRYKPYQPQHF. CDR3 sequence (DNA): TGTGCCAGCAGATATAAGCCATATCAGCCCCAGCATTTT.

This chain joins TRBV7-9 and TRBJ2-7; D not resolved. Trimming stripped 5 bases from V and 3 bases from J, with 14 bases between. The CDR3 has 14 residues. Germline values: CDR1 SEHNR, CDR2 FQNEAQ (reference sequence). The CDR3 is CASSPGGHFYEQYV. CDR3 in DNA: TGTGCCAGCAGCCCCGGTGGGCATTTCTACGAGCAGTACGTC.

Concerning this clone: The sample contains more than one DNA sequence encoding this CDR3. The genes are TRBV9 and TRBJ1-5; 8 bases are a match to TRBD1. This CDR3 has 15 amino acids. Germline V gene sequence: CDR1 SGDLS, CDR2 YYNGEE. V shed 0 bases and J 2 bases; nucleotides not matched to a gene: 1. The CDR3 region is CASSVADRGNQPQHF. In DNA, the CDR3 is TGTGCCAGCAGCGTAGCGGACAGGGGCAATCAGCCCCAGCATTTT.

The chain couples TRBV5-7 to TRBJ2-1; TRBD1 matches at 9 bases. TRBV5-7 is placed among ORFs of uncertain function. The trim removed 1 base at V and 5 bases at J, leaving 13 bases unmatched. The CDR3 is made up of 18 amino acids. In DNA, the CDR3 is TGTGCCAGCAGCTTGCCGGATACCGGGACAGGGCGAGACAATGAGCAGTTCTTC. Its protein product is CASSLPDTGTGRDNEQFF.

CDR3 amino acids: CSVEGPGIYTQYF. CDR3 in DNA: TGCAGCGTTGAGGGCCCGGGGATTTATACGCAGTATTTT. This rearrangement joins TRBV29-1 to TRBJ2-3; TRBD2 is a possible D gene (5 bases). CDR1 is SQVTM, CDR2 ANQGSEA, per germline. The CDR3 loop spans 13 amino acids. V dropped 3 bases and J dropped 7 bases, with 14 bases sitting between them.

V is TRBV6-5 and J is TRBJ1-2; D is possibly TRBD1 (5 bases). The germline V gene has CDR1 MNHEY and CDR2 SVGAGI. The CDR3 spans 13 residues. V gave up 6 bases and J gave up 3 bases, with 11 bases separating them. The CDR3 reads CASSPDKYYGYTF. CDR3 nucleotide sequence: TGTGCCAGCAGCCCGGACAAGTACTATGGCTACACCTTC.

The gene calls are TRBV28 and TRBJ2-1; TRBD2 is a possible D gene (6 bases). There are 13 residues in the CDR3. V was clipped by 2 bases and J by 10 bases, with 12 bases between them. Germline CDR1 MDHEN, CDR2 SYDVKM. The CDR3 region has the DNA TGTGCCAGCAGTTTACCCGGCCGGGGGGAGCAGTTCTTC. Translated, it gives CASSLPGRGEQFF.